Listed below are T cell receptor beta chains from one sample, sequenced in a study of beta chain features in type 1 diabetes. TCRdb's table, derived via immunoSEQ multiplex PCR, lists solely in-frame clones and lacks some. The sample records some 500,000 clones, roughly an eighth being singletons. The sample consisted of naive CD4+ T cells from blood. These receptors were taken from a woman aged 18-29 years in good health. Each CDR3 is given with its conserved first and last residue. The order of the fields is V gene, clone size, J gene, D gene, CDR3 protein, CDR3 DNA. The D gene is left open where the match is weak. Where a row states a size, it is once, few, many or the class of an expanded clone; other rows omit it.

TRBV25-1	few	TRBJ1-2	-	CASRGTNYGYTF	TGTGCCAGCAGGGGCACTAACTATGGCTACACCTTC
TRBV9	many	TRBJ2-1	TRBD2	CASSARTSGDGEQFF	TGTGCCAGCAGCGCCCGGACTAGCGGCGACGGTGAGCAGTTCTTC
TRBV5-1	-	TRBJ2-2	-	CASSLDGTGELFF	TGCGCCAGCAGCTTGGACGGCACCGGGGAGCTGTTTTTT
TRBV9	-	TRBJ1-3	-	CASSVDIRGSGNTIYF	TGTGCCAGCAGCGTAGATATAAGGGGCTCTGGAAACACCATATATTTT
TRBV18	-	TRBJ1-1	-	CASSTGQNTEAFF	TGTGCCAGCTCAACAGGGCAGAACACTGAAGCTTTCTTT
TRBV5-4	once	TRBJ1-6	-	CASSSGAARGHNSPLHF	TGTGCCAGCAGCTCGGGAGCAGCTCGGGGGCATAATTCACCCCTCCACTTT
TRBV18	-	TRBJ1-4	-	CASSPTSTNEKLFF	TGTGCCAGCTCACCGACGTCAACTAATGAAAAACTGTTTTTT
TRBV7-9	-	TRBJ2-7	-	CASSWKALEEQYF	TGTGCCAGCAGCTGGAAGGCTTTGGAGGAGCAGTACTTC
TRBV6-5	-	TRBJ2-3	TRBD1	CASKTGSTDTQYF	TGTGCCAGCAAGACAGGGAGCACAGATACGCAGTATTTT
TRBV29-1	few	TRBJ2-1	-	CSVTQGGSYNEQFF	TGCAGCGTAACCCAGGGTGGATCCTACAATGAGCAGTTCTTC
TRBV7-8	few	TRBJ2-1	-	CASSTRNDWAQFF	TGTGCCAGCAGCACCCGAAATGATTGGGCACAGTTCTTC
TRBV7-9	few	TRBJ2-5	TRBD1	CASSPGQGYQETQYF	TGTGCCAGCAGCCCGGGACAGGGGTACCAAGAGACCCAGTACTTC
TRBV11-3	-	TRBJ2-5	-	CASSLHEETQYF	TGTGCCAGCAGCTTACATGAAGAGACCCAGTACTTC
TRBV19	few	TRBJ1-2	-	CASRYSYGYTF	TGTGCCAGTCGGTATTCCTATGGCTACACCTTC
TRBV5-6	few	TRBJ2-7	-	CASSWLYEQYF	TGTGCCAGCAGCTGGCTCTACGAGCAGTACTTC
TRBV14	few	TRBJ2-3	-	CASSQGGQLTDTQYF	TGTGCCAGCAGCCAAGGCGGACAACTCACAGATACGCAGTATTTT
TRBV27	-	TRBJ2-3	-	CASRYGISTDTQYF	TGTGCCAGCAGATACGGGATCAGCACAGATACGCAGTATTTT
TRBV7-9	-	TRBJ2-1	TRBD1	CASSFSPEARGKFF	TGTGCCAGCAGCTTCTCGCCGGAAGCCAGGGGGAAGTTCTTC
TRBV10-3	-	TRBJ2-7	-	CAISGDQTPYEQYF	TGTGCCATCAGTGGGGATCAAACCCCCTACGAGCAGTACTTC
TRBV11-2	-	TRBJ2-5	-	CASRPPGLVETQYF	TGTGCCAGCAGGCCCCCCGGGTTGGTAGAGACCCAGTACTTC
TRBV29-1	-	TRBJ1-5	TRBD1	CSGSSTGANQPQHF	TGCAGCGGCTCCTCCACAGGGGCGAATCAGCCCCAGCATTTT
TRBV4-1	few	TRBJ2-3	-	CASSQTSRRDTQYF	TGCGCCAGCAGCCAAACGAGTCGTCGAGATACGCAGTATTTT
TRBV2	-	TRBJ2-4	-	CASSGLAKNIQYF	TGTGCCAGCAGTGGCCTAGCCAAAAACATTCAGTACTTC
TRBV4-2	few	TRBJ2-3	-	CASSQISTDTQYF	TGTGCCAGCAGCCAAATCTCCACAGATACGCAGTATTTT
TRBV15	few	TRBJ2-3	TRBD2	CATSRGGGTGDTQYF	TGTGCCACCAGCAGAGGCGGGGGGACGGGAGATACGCAGTATTTT
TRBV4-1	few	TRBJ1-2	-	CASSQDRKIYGYTF	TGCGCCAGCAGCCAAGATCGCAAGATCTATGGCTACACCTTC
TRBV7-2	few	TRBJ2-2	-	CASSLVTAGELFF	TGTGCCAGCAGCTTAGTGACAGCCGGGGAGCTGTTTTTT
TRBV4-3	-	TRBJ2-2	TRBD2	CASSHRTSGVTGELFF	TGCGCCAGCAGCCACAGGACTAGCGGGGTTACCGGGGAGCTGTTTTTT
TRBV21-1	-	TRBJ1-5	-	CASTAGDREGNQPQHF	TGTGCCAGCACCGCTGGGGACAGAGAGGGCAATCAGCCCCAGCATTTT
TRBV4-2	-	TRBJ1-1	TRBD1	CASSQRTGGAGTEAFF	TGTGCCAGCAGCCAGAGGACAGGGGGCGCGGGGACTGAAGCTTTCTTT
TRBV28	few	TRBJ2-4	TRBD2	CASSSPGGAKNIQYF	TGTGCCAGCAGTTCCCCCGGGGGGGCGAAAAACATTCAGTACTTC
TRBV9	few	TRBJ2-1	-	CASSQSGGSYNEQFF	TGTGCCAGCAGCCAAAGTGGTGGGTCCTACAATGAGCAGTTCTTC
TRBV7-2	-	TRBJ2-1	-	CASSFGLTSYNEQFF	TGTGCCAGCAGCTTCGGACTCACCTCCTACAATGAGCAGTTCTTC
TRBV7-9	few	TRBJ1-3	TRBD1	CASSTGQRNTIYF	TGTGCCAGCAGCACGGGACAGAGAAACACCATATATTTT
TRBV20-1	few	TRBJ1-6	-	CSARRNSPLHF	TGCAGTGCGAGGAGGAATTCACCCCTCCACTTT
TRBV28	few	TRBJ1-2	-	CASSTGLGYTF	TGTGCCAGCAGTACAGGGTTAGGCTACACCTTC
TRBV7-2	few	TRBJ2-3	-	CASSPRLNSDTQYF	TGTGCCAGCAGCCCAAGACTAAACTCAGATACGCAGTATTTT
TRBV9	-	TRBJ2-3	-	CASSVLGSPDTQYF	TGTGCCAGCAGCGTTCTCGGGAGCCCAGATACGCAGTATTTT